Shown below are 27 T cell receptor beta chains from a single sample sequenced in a study of T cell repertoires in cytomegalovirus infection. Their antigens are not known. TCRdb re-called the reads with MiXCR, one entry per CDR3 protein. The data hold some 920,000 distinct CDR3 sequences, with about a third observed a single time. Sequenced here: cultured CD8+ T cells from PBMCs, sampled from culture after CMV antigen stimulation. These TCRs come from a human donor in good health (CMV status not recorded). Some clones in this sample may be carry-over from other donors' samples.

The V call is TRBV27, the J call TRBJ1-6, with D unresolved. V was cut by 0 bases and J by 13 bases, with 10 bases left in between. This CDR3 region has 13 residues. Germline CDR1 MNHEY, CDR2 SMNVEV (reference sequence). DNA of the CDR3: TGTGCCAGCAGTTTATCGGCACATGCTCCCCTCCACTTT. It yields the protein CASSLSAHAPLHF.

This chain uses TRBV19 with TRBJ1-5; no firm D call. This CDR3 is built from 16 residues. Germline CDR1 and CDR2: LNHDA and SQIVND (reference sequence). Trimming shortened V by 1 base and J by 0 bases, and 10 bases separated the two germline ends. The DNA of the CDR3 is TGTGCCAGTAGTATAGGAGGGAGGGATAGCAATCAGCCCCAGCATTTT. Translated: CASSIGGRDSNQPQHF.

This CDR3 reads CASSLFPQFEAFF. The DNA of the CDR3 is TGTGCCAGCAGTCTATTCCCACAGTTCGAAGCTTTCTTT. The rearrangement joins TRBV28 to TRBJ1-1, with D hard to call. Between the trimmed V and J ends, which lost 5 bases and 8 bases, there was a span of 15 bases. Germline-derived CDR1 and CDR2 are MDHEN and SYDVKM. The CDR3 length is 13 residues. Filled out from reference TRBV28 and TRBJ1-1, the complete variable domain reads DVKVTQSSRYLVKRTGEKVFLECVQDMDHENMFWYRQDPGLGLRLIYFSYDVKMKEKGDIPEGYSVSREKKERFSLILESASTNQTSMYLCASSLFPQFEAFFGQGTRLTVV.

J is TRBJ2-3 and V is TRBV6-1; D unresolved. The CDR3 has 14 residues. Looked up from germline, CDR1 is MNHNS and CDR2 is SASEGT. V was pared by 1 base and J by 2 bases, with 7 bases between. The CDR3 bases are TGTGCCAGCAGTGAAGAGGCAGCCACAGATACGCAGTATTTT. Protein sequence: CASSEEAATDTQYF.

As regards this clonotype: The germline gene is not matched at one end of the junction; a read error may be the cause. The rearrangement joins TRBV7-6 to TRBJ2-1; TRBD1 matches at 7 bases. Germline loops: CDR1 SGHVS, CDR2 FNYEAQ. This CDR3 spans 16 amino acids. CDR3 loop: CASSLIQGPSNNEQFF. The CDR3 DNA follows: TGTGCCAGCAGCCTAATACAGGGGCCCTCCAACAATGAGCAGTTCTTC. The entire variable domain, with the rest obtained from reference TRBV7-6 and TRBJ2-1, is as follows: GAGVSQSPRYKVTKRGQDVALRCDPISGHVSLYWYRQALGQGPEFLTYFNYEAQQDKSGLPNDRFSAERPEGSISTLTIQRTEQRDSAMYRCASSLIQGPSNNEQFFGPGTRLTVL.

This clonotype has a handful of counts. The chain joins TRBV5-5 to TRBJ1-3; 7 positions agree with TRBD1. Per germline, CDR1 SGHKS and CDR2 YYEKEE (reference sequence). Trimming took 1 base from V and 0 from J; bases not matched to a gene: 10. This CDR3 has 18 residues. The CDR3 reads CASSLFDPRDSSGNTIYF. CDR3 coding DNA: TGTGCCAGCAGCTTGTTCGATCCCAGGGACAGCTCTGGAAACACCATATATTTT. Full variable domain (remainder filled in from reference TRBV5-5 and TRBJ1-3): DAGVTQSPTHLIKTRGQQVTLRCSPISGHKSVSWYQQVLGQGPQFIFQYYEKEERGRGNFPDRFSARQFPNYSSELNVNALLLGDSALYLCASSLFDPRDSSGNTIYFGEGSWLTVV.

This clonotype has at least ten counts. The CDR3 here is CASSFGRDRVQAGELFF. The CDR3 DNA follows: TGTGCCAGCAGCTTCGGCCGGGACAGGGTCCAAGCCGGGGAGCTGTTTTTT. J is TRBJ2-2 and V is TRBV7-2; 9 bases map to TRBD1. Germline V gene lookup returns CDR1 SGHTA and CDR2 FQGNSA. This CDR3 is built from 17 residues. V lost 3 bases, J lost 6 bases, and 11 bases stayed unmatched.

Points on this clonotype: Germline is not matched at one junction end, which may reflect a read error. The rearrangement joins TRBV2 to TRBJ1-5; a possible D gene is TRBD1 (6 bases). Germline V gene sequence: CDR1 SNHLY, CDR2 FYNNEI. This CDR3 spans 14 amino acids. The CDR3, as DNA: TGTGCCGGCAGGGGACGGGGGAGAAATCAGCCCCAGCATTTT. The encoded protein is CAGRGRGRNQPQHF.

This clonotype showed up just once. The V gene is TRBV2, the J gene TRBJ1-5; D perhaps matches TRBD1 (5 bases). Germline CDR1 SNHLY, CDR2 FYNNEI. The CDR3 has 15 amino acids. Trimming took 8 bases from V and 0 from J, leaving 14 bases between them. The DNA of the CDR3 is TGTGCCAGCGGTGGTTGGGGGTATAGCAATCAGCCCCAGCATTTT. This encodes CASGGWGYSNQPQHF.

This chain uses TRBV6-2 or TRBV6-3 with TRBJ1-5; D may be TRBD1 (5 bases). The germline CDR1 and CDR2 sequences are MNHEY and SVGEGT. V was trimmed by 0 bases and J by 11 bases, leaving 17 bases between them. The CDR3 is 15 amino acids. CDR3 in amino acids: CASSYSYTQRGAQHF. CDR3 DNA sequence: TGTGCCAGCAGTTACTCGTACACCCAAAGGGGTGCCCAGCATTTT.

At least ten counts were recorded for this clonotype. The rearrangement uses TRBV7-9 and TRBJ2-5, with TRBD1 identical over 9 bases. This CDR3 region has 16 residues. Looked up from germline, CDR1 is SEHNR and CDR2 is FQNEAQ (reference sequence). V shed 4 bases, J shed 3 bases, and the junction held 9 bases outside the gene matches. This CDR3 is CASSSKWDRDKETQYF. CDR3 bases: TGTGCCAGCAGCTCCAAATGGGACAGGGATAAAGAGACCCAGTACTTC.

This chain links TRBV12-3 or TRBV12-4 with TRBJ1-1; the match to TRBD1 covers 8 bases. Trimming took 9 bases from V and 4 from J; bases not matched to a gene: 7. This CDR3 contains 13 residues. CDR3 sequence (DNA): TGTGCCAGTAGGACAGGGTTGGCCACTGAAGCTTTCTTT. Encoded protein: CASRTGLATEAFF.

As for this clonotype: Without the conserved terminal phenylalanine or tryptophan, this CDR3 likely stems from a read error. V and J are TRBV6-1 and TRBJ1-5; tentative D call: TRBD1 (5 bases). Per germline, CDR1 MNHNS and CDR2 SASEGT. The CDR3 contains 15 residues. V was shortened by 4 bases and J by 3 bases, with 13 bases between the two germline ends. This CDR3 reads CASSGGTVLNQPQHS. CDR3 DNA sequence: TGTGCCAGCAGTGGGGGGACGGTTCTCAATCAGCCCCAGCATTCT.

The CDR3 region has the DNA TGTGCCAGCAGCTTAAGACAGGTCCAGGGGGTAGATACGCAGTATTTT. This translates into CASSLRQVQGVDTQYF. The genes are TRBV7-9 and TRBJ2-3; 7 nucleotides match TRBD1. The CDR3 is 16 amino acids. V was pared by 2 bases and J by 5 bases, with 10 bases of the junction left unmatched. Germline V gene lookup returns CDR1 SEHNR and CDR2 FQNEAQ (reference sequence).

V gene TRBV18 combines with J gene TRBJ2-1; no definite D call. The CDR3 is made up of 14 amino acids. Germline CDR1 KGHSH, CDR2 LQKENI. The ends were cut back, 4 bases at V and 8 bases at J, with 15 bases in the middle. The CDR3 bases are TGTGCCAGCTCACGGAGTGAGGCCCGCGATGAGCAGTTCTTC. Translated: CASSRSEARDEQFF.

This clonotype has ten or more counts. The rearrangement uses TRBV7-2 and TRBJ2-2; 7 bases agree with TRBD1. With 6 bases clipped from V and 7 bases from J, the junction kept 8 bases outside the gene matches. CDR1 is SGHTA, CDR2 FQGNSA, per germline. The CDR3 has 14 residues. As DNA, the CDR3 is TGTGCCAGCAGATCCGTCTACAGGGGCGGGGAGCTGTTTTTT. Its translation: CASRSVYRGGELFF.

The V and J genes are TRBV7-9 and TRBJ1-1, with no clear D. Between the trimmed V and J ends, which lost 6 bases and 6 bases, there was a span of 11 bases. CDR1 is SEHNR, CDR2 FQNEAQ, per germline (reference sequence). The CDR3 has 12 amino acids. The CDR3 region is CASRLNGAEAFF. Written as DNA, the CDR3 is TGTGCCAGCAGGTTAAACGGGGCTGAAGCTTTCTTT.

In regard to this clonotype: A read error may account for a junction end that differs from germline. This chain's CDR3 is CASSLGPDQGYDYTF. The CDR3 region has the DNA TGTGCCAGCAGCTTAGGTCCCGATCAGGGCTATGACTACACCTTC. The rearrangement uses TRBV7-9 and TRBJ1-2; a possible D gene is TRBD1 (5 bases). The CDR3 is 15 residues long. The germline V gene has CDR1 SEHNR and CDR2 FQNEAQ (reference sequence).

This clonotype was picked up many times. The V and J genes are TRBV7-2 and TRBJ2-2; maybe TRBD1 (6 bases). The germline CDR1 and CDR2 sequences are SGHTA and FQGNSA. The CDR3 is 17 amino acids. V was trimmed by 4 bases and J by 4 bases, leaving 19 bases between them. The DNA of the CDR3 is TGTGCCAGCAGCTGGGGGCCGGGGCCGGGAATCACCGGGGAGCTGTTTTTT. Protein sequence: CASSWGPGPGITGELFF.

J is TRBJ1-4 and V is TRBV6-2 or TRBV6-3; D remains unclear. Germline V gene lookup returns CDR1 MNHEY and CDR2 SVGEGT. This CDR3 comprises 14 residues. The ends were cut back, 2 bases at V and 4 bases at J, with 8 bases in the middle. The CDR3, as DNA: TGTGCCAGCAGTTACGAGCGGTTTAATGAAAAACTGTTTTTT. Its translation: CASSYERFNEKLFF.

V gene TRBV6-2 or TRBV6-3 combines with J gene TRBJ2-5; TRBD2 matches 7 bases. CDR1 MNHEY and CDR2 SVGEGT come from the germline V gene. J was trimmed by 5 bases and V by 2 bases; bases with no gene match: 8. This CDR3 is built from 15 residues. DNA for the CDR3: TGTGCCAGCAGTTACCCGGGGAAGGGAGGGGAGACCCAGTACTTC. Translation: CASSYPGKGGETQYF.

The V and J genes are TRBV7-9 and TRBJ1-2, with a tentative D call TRBD1 (6 bases). The CDR3 is 14 residues long. Per the germline V gene, CDR1 is SEHNR and CDR2 is FQNEAQ (reference sequence). Between the trimmed V and J ends, which lost 3 bases and 6 bases, there was a span of 14 bases. CDR3 sequence: CASSFGGRRDGYTF. For the CDR3, the DNA is TGTGCCAGCAGCTTCGGGGGGCGGCGAGATGGCTACACCTTC.

The CDR3 sequence is CASNQGTASTDTQYF. CDR3 coding DNA: TGCGCCAGCAACCAGGGAACAGCAAGCACAGATACGCAGTATTTT. V is TRBV5-1 and J is TRBJ2-3; D is possibly TRBD1 (5 bases). The CDR3 totals 15 residues. Germline values: CDR1 SGHRS, CDR2 YFSETQ. V lost 6 bases to trimming and J lost 0 bases, with 14 bases between them.

This clonotype was counted between two and nine times. The chain joins TRBV5-4 to TRBJ1-6, with a tentative D call TRBD1 (5 bases). This CDR3 region has 20 residues. V was pared by 1 base and J by 2 bases, with 22 bases between. Germline CDR1 is SGHNT and CDR2 is YYREEE (reference sequence). The CDR3 DNA reads as TGTGCCAGCAGCTTGTGGGGGGACCGACTATATGAGGCCTATAATTCACCCCTCCACTTT. Protein product: CASSLWGDRLYEAYNSPLHF.

This clonotype appeared a few times. This chain links TRBV12-3 or TRBV12-4 with TRBJ1-2; 7 nucleotides agree with TRBD1. Trimming at V came to 6 bases and at J to 5 bases, leaving 9 bases not matched to a gene. The CDR3 runs 14 residues. DNA for the CDR3: TGTGCCAGCAGCCCATCGGGACAGTCATATGGCTACACCTTC. Its translation: CASSPSGQSYGYTF.

In this sample, this clonotype turned up a few times. V and J are TRBV6-6 and TRBJ1-4, with 11 positions matching TRBD1. The CDR3 covers 15 residues. Per the germline V gene, CDR1 is MNHNY and CDR2 is SVGAGI (reference sequence). After removal of 2 bases from V and 5 bases from J, the junction contained 1 base not matched to a gene. The CDR3: CASSYRDRGNEKLFF. CDR3 in DNA: TGTGCCAGCAGTTACCGGGACAGGGGGAATGAAAAACTGTTTTTT.

This clonotype occurred a few times. The chain couples TRBV7-6 to TRBJ2-2; 8 bases map to TRBD1. V dropped 2 bases and J dropped 1; count of bases not matched to a gene: 6. The CDR3 extends over 17 amino acids. Germline V lookup: CDR1 SGHVS, CDR2 FNYEAQ. The CDR3 loop is CASSLSSGTGNTGELFF. In DNA, the CDR3 is TGTGCCAGCAGCTTATCCTCCGGGACAGGGAACACCGGGGAGCTGTTTTTT.